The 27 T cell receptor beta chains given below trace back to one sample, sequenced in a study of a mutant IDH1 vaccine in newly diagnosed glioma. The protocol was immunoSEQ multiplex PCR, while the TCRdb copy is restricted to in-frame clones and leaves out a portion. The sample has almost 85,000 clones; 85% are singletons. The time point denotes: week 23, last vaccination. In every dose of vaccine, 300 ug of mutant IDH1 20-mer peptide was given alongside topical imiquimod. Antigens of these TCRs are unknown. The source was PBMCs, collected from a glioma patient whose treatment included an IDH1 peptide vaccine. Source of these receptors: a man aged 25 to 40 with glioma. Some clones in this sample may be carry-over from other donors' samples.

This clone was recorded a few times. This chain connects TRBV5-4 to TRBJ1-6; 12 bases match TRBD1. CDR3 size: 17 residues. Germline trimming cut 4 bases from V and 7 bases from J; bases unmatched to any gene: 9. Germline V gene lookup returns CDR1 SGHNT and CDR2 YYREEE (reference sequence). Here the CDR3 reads CASSRGGTGGSNSPLHF. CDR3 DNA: TGTGCCAGCAGCCGGGGAGGGACAGGGGGCTCGAATTCACCCCTCCACTTT.

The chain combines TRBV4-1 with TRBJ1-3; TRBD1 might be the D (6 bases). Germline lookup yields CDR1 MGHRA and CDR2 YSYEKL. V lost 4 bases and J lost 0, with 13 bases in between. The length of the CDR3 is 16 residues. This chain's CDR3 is CASSRGQPNSGNTIYF. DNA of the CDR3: TGCGCCAGCAGCCGAGGACAGCCTAACTCTGGAAACACCATATATTTT.

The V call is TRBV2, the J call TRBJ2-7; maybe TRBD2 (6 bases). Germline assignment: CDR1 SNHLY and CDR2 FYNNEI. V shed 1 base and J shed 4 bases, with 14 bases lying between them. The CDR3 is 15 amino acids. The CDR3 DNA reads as TGTGCCAGCAGTGAAGGGGGCCGGGAGATATACGAGCAGTACTTC. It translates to CASSEGGREIYEQYF.

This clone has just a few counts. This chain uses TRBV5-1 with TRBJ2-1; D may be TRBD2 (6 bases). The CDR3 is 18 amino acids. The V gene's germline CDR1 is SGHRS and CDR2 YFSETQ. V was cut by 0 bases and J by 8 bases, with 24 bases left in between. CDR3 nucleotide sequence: TGCGCCAGCAGCTTGGTTGGGCTTGGGATAGCGGTAGCCGATGAGCAGTTCTTC. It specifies CASSLVGLGIAVADEQFF.

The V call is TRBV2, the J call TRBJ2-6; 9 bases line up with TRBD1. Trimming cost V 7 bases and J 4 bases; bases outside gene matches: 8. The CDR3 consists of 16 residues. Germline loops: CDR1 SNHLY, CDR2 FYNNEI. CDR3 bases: TGTGCCAGCATACGGGACAGGGTATCAGGGGCCAACGTCCTGACTTTC. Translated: CASIRDRVSGANVLTF.

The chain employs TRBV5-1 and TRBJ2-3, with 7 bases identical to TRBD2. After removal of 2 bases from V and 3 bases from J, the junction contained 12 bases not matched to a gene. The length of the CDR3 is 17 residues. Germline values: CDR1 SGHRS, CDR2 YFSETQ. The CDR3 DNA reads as TGCGCCAGCAGCTTCTCAACCGGGAGGAGATTTACAGATACGCAGTATTTT. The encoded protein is CASSFSTGRRFTDTQYF.

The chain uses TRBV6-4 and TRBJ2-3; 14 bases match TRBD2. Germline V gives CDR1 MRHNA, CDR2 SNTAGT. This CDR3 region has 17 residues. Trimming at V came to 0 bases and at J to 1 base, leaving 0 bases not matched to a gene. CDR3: CASSDSTSGGGTDTQYF. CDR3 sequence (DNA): TGTGCCAGCAGTGACTCGACTAGCGGGGGGGGCACAGATACGCAGTATTTT.

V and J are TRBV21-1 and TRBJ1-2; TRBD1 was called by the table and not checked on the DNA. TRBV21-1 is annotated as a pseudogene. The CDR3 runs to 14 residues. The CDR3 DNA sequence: TGTGCCAGCAGCAGAGTACAGGGGCTATATGGCTACACCTTC. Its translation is CASSRVQGLYGYTF.

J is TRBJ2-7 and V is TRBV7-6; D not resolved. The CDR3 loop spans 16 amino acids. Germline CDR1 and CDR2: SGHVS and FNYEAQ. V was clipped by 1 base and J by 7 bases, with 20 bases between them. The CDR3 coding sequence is TGTGCCAGCAGCTTAGGGGGTGGACGGGCCCTGGAGGAGCAGTACTTC. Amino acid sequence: CASSLGGGRALEEQYF.

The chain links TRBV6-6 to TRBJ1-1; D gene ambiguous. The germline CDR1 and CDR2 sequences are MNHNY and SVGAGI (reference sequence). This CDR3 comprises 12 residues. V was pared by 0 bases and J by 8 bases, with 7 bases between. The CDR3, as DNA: TGTGCCAGCAGTTACTCGGGGAGCGAAGCTTTCTTT. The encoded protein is CASSYSGSEAFF.

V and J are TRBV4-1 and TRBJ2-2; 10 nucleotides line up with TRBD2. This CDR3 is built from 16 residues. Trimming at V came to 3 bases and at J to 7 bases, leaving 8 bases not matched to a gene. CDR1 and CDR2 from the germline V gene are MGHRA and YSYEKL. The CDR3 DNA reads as TGCGCCAGCAGCCACGGCACTAGCGGGGCTGGCGGGGAGCTGTTTTTT. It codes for CASSHGTSGAGGELFF.

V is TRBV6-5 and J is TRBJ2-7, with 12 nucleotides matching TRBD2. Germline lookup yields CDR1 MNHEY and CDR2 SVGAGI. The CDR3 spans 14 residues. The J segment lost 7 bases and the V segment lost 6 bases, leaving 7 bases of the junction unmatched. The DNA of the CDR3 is TGTGCCAGCAGACCTAGCGGGGGGGTTGGAGAGCAGTACTTC. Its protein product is CASRPSGGVGEQYF.

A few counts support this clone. This chain's CDR3 is CASSPSGWGEQYF. CDR3 coding DNA: TGCGCCAGCAGCCCGAGCGGGTGGGGCGAGCAGTACTTC. The chain is built from TRBV5-1 and TRBJ2-7, with D perhaps TRBD2 (6 bases). Deletions cut 4 bases from V and 6 bases from J, with 14 bases between. Germline-derived CDR1 and CDR2 are SGHRS and YFSETQ. This CDR3 is built from 13 residues. The full variable domain, completed using reference TRBV5-1 and TRBJ2-7, is KAGVTQTPRYLIKTRGQQVTLSCSPISGHRSVSWYQQTPGQGLQFLFEYFSETQRNKGNFPGRFSGRQFSNSRSEMNVSTLELGDSALYLCASSPSGWGEQYFGPGTRLTVT.

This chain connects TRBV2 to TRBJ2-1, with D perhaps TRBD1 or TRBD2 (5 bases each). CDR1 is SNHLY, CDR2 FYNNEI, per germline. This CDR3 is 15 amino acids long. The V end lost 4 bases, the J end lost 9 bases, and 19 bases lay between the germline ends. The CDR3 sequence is CASSASPPGLSEQFF. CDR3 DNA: TGTGCCAGCAGTGCCTCCCCTCCGGGGCTTAGTGAGCAGTTCTTC.

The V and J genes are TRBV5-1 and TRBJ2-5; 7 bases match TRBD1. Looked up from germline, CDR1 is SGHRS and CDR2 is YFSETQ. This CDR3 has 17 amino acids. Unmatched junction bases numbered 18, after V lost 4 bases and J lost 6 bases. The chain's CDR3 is CASSLYWTGYEGKTQYF. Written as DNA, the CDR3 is TGCGCCAGCAGCCTATACTGGACAGGTTATGAAGGAAAGACCCAGTACTTC. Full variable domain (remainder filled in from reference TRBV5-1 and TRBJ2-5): KAGVTQTPRYLIKTRGQQVTLSCSPISGHRSVSWYQQTPGQGLQFLFEYFSETQRNKGNFPGRFSGRQFSNSRSEMNVSTLELGDSALYLCASSLYWTGYEGKTQYFGPGTRLLVL.

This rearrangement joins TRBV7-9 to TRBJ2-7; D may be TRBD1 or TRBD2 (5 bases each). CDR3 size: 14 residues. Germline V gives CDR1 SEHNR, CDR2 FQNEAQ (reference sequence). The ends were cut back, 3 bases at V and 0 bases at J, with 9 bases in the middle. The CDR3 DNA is TGTGCCAGCAGCTTGGGGGTTAACTCCTACGAGCAGTACTTC. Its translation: CASSLGVNSYEQYF. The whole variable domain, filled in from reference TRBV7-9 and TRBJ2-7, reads DTGVSQNPRHKITKRGQNVTFRCDPISEHNRLYWYRQTLGQGPEFLTYFQNEAQLEKSRLLSDRFSAERPKGSFSTLEIQRTEQGDSAMYLCASSLGVNSYEQYFGPGTRLTVT.

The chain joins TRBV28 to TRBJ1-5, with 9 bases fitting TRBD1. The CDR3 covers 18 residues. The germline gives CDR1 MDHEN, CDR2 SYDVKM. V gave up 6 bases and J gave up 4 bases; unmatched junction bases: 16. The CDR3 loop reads CASSLSHMAGTGNQPQHF. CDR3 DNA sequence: TGTGCCAGCAGCCTTAGTCATATGGCCGGGACAGGGAATCAGCCCCAGCATTTT.

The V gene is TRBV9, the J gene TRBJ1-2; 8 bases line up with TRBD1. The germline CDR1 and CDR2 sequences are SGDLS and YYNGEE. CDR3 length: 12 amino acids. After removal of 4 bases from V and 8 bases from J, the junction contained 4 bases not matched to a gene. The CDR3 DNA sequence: TGTGCCAGCAGCCCAGGGACAGGCGGCTACACCTTC. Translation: CASSPGTGGYTF.

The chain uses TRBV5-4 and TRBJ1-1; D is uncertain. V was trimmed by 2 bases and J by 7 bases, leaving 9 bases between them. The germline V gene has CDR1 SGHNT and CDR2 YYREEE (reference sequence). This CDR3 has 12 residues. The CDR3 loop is CASSFRGSEAFF. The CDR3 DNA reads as TGTGCCAGCAGCTTCCGGGGAAGTGAAGCTTTCTTT.

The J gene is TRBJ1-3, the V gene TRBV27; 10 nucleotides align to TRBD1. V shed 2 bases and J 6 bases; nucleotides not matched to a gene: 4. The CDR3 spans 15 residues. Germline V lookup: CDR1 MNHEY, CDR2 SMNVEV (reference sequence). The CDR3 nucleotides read TGTGCCAGCAGTTTAGGACAGGGGGTGGTAAACACCATATATTTT. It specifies CASSLGQGVVNTIYF.

DNA for the CDR3: TGTGCCAGCAGTTTAAAAACAGGGTTTTACGAGCAGTACTTC. This encodes CASSLKTGFYEQYF. This chain uses TRBV28 with TRBJ2-7, with a weak D call TRBD1 (6 bases). V shed 2 bases and J shed 4 bases, with 12 bases lying between them. CDR3 length: 14 amino acids. Germline V gene sequence: CDR1 MDHEN, CDR2 SYDVKM.

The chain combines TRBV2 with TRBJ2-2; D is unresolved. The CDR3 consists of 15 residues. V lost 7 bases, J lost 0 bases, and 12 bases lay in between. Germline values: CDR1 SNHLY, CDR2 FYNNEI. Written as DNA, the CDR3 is TGTGCCAGCAATTCGATTAGGGCGAACACCGGGGAGCTGTTTTTT. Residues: CASNSIRANTGELFF.

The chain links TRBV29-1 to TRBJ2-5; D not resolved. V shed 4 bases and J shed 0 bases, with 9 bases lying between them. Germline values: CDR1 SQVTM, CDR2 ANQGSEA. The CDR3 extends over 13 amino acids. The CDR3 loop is CSVGAQYQETQYF. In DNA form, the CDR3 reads TGCAGCGTTGGCGCACAGTACCAAGAGACCCAGTACTTC.

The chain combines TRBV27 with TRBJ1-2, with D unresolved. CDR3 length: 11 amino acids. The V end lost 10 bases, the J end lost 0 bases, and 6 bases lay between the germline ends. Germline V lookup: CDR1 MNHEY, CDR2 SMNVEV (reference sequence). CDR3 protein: CATSANYGYTF. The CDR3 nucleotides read TGTGCCACTTCAGCTAACTATGGCTACACCTTC.

The CDR3 region is CATSRASVPGELFF. The DNA for the CDR3 is TGTGCCACCAGCAGGGCTAGCGTCCCCGGGGAGCTGTTTTTT. The V call is TRBV15, the J call TRBJ2-2; possibly TRBD2 for D (6 bases). Germline-derived CDR1 and CDR2 are LNHNV and YYDKDF (reference sequence). With 3 bases removed from V and 6 bases from J, the gap between germline ends came to 11 bases. There are 14 residues in the CDR3.

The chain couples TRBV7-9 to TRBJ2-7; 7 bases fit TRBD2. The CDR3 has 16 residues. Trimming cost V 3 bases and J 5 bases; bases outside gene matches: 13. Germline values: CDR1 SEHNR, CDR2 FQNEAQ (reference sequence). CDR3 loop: CASSLGRGGEVNEQYF. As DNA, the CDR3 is TGTGCCAGCAGCTTGGGGAGGGGAGGGGAAGTCAACGAGCAGTACTTC.

In DNA form, the CDR3 reads TGCGCCAGCAGCGGGACTAGCTCTTCAGATACGCAGTATTTT. This encodes CASSGTSSSDTQYF. The J gene is TRBJ2-3, the V gene TRBV5-1; 9 bases fit TRBD2. Germline V gives CDR1 SGHRS, CDR2 YFSETQ. The J segment lost 4 bases and the V segment lost 4 bases, leaving 4 bases of the junction unmatched. CDR3 length: 14 amino acids.